This T cell receptor (beta chain) was retrieved from a study of CD8 T cells in ankylosing spondylitis. Each CDR3 protein gets one entry after TCRdb re-called the 5' RACE reads with MiXCR. The sample lists fewer than 250,000 distinct CDR3 sequences; approximately 20% were seen once. This clonotype has at least ten counts. Its specificity is not known. Findings of the study overall: Blood from ankylosing spondylitis patients appeared to carry a characteristic roughly eight-variant TCR beta motif.

Germline assignment: CDR1 MGHRA and CDR2 YSYEKL. With 1 base clipped from V and 2 bases from J, the junction kept 4 bases outside the gene matches. The CDR3 is made up of 16 amino acids. The chain employs TRBV4-1 and TRBJ2-3; 9 nucleotides match TRBD2. The sample taken for sequencing was blood, either unsorted or a sorted T cell fraction (not recorded which). The TCR originated in a male donor with ankylosing spondylitis. Written as DNA, the CDR3 is TGCGCCAGCAGCCAAGGGGCTAGCGGGGACACAGATACGCAGTATTTT. Encoded protein: CASSQGASGDTDTQYF.